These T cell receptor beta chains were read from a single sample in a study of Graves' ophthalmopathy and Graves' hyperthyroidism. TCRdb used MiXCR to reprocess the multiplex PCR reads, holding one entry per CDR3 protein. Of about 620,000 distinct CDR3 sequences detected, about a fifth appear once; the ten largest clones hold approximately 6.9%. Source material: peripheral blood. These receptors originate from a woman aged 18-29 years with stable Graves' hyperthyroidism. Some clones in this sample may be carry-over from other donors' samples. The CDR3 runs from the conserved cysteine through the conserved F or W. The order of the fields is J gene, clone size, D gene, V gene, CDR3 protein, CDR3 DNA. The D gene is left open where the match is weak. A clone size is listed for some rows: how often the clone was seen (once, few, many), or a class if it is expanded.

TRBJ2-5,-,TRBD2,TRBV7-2,CASSLAGLGGGAQETQYF,TGTGCCAGCAGCTTAGCGGGATTGGGCGGGGGGGCACAGGAGACCCAGTACTTC
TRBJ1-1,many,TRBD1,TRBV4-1,CASSQEATGQEAFF,TGCGCCAGCAGCCAAGAAGCAACGGGACAGGAAGCTTTCTTT
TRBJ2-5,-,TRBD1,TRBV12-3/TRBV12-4,CASSLNRNRDRQQETQYF,TGTGCCAGCAGTTTAAACAGAAACCGGGACAGGCAACAAGAGACCCAGTACTTC
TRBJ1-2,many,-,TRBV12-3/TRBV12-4,CASSAQLTHGYTF,TGTGCCAGCAGTGCACAGTTAACGCATGGCTACACCTTC
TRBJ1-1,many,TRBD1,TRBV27,CASSPTTGWVTEAFF,TGTGCCAGCAGTCCCACGACAGGGTGGGTCACTGAAGCTTTCTTT
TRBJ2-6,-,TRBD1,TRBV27,CASSPLLTGVGANVLTF,TGTGCCAGCAGCCCGCTCTTGACAGGGGTTGGGGCCAACGTCCTGACTTTC
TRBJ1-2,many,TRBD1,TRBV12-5,CASGGQGNPAWGYTF,TGTGCTAGTGGAGGACAGGGAAACCCTGCCTGGGGCTACACCTTC
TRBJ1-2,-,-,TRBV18,CASSPETDSGYTF,TGTGCCAGCTCACCGGAAACAGATTCTGGCTACACCTTC
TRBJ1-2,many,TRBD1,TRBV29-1,CSVANPGQGGGGYTF,TGCAGCGTTGCAAACCCGGGACAGGGGGGAGGTGGCTACACCTTC
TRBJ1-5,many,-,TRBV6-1,CASHAGGNQPQHF,TGTGCCAGCCATGCGGGGGGAAATCAGCCCCAGCATTTT
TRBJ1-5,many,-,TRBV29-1,CSVRISNQPQHF,TGCAGCGTCCGTATTAGCAATCAGCCCCAGCATTTT
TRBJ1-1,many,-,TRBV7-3,CASSPGVGRRAFF,TGTGCCAGCAGTCCGGGGGTCGGCAGGCGAGCTTTCTTT
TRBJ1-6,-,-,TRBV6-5,CASSYSLVLYSPLHF,TGTGCCAGCAGTTACTCGTTGGTCCTTTATTCACCCCTCCACTTT
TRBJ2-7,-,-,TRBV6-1,CASRGSHSYEQYF,TGTGCCAGCCGGGGATCCCACTCCTACGAGCAGTACTTC
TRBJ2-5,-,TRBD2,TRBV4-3,CASSQIQTSGEGETQYF,TGCGCCAGCAGCCAAATCCAGACTAGCGGGGAGGGAGAGACCCAGTACTTC
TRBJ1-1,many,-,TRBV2,CASTNPTQRNTEAFF,TGTGCCAGCACCAACCCGACACAGAGGAACACTGAAGCTTTCTTT
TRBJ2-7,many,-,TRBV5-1,CASSYGEYYEQYF,TGCGCCAGCAGCTACGGAGAATACTACGAGCAGTACTTC
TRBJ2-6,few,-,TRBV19,CASSIVSGANVLTF,TGTGCCAGTAGTATCGTCTCTGGGGCCAACGTCCTGACTTTC
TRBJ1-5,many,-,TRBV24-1,CATSDAGTNQPQHF,TGTGCCACCAGTGATGCCGGGACGAATCAGCCCCAGCATTTT
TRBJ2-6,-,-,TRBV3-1,CASRAGTSGANVLTF,TGTGCCAGCAGGGCTGGGACTTCTGGGGCCAACGTCCTGACTTTC
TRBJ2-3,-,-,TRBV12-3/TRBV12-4,CASSSTVTQYF,TGTGCCAGCAGTTCCACGGTCACGCAGTATTTT
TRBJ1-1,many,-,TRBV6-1,CASSVSSGRIHTEAFF,TGTGCCAGCAGTGTCAGCTCAGGCAGGATCCACACTGAAGCTTTCTTT
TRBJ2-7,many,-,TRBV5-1,CASSLVVTGSYEQYF,TGCGCCAGCAGCTTGGTAGTGACTGGGTCCTACGAGCAGTACTTC
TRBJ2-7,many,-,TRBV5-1,CASSTHGGPYEQYF,TGCGCCAGCAGCACCCACGGGGGTCCCTACGAGCAGTACTTC
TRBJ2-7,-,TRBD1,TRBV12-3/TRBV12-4,CASRGGQGKGYEQYF,TGTGCCAGCAGAGGCGGACAGGGGAAAGGCTACGAGCAGTACTTC
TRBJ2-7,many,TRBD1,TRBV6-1,CASRGPGQFYEQYF,TGTGCCAGCAGGGGACCGGGACAGTTCTACGAGCAGTACTTC
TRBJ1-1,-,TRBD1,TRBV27,CASSVDRGQDTEAFF,TGTGCCAGCAGTGTCGACAGGGGGCAGGACACTGAAGCTTTCTTT
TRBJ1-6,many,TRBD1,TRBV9,CASSNGPRQGDSPLHF,TGTGCCAGCAGCAACGGGCCTAGACAGGGGGATTCACCCCTCCACTTT
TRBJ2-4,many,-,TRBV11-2,CASSLDLGGNIQYF,TGTGCCAGCAGCTTAGACTTGGGGGGCAACATTCAGTACTTC
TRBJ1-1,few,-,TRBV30,CAWSGATEGTEAFF,TGTGCCTGGAGTGGGGCAACAGAAGGGACTGAAGCTTTCTTT
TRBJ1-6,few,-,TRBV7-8,CASSQTKGPLHF,TGTGCCAGCAGCCAAACAAAGGGACCCCTCCACTTT
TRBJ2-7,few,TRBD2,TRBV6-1,CASSMEIAGGTREQYF,TGTGCCAGCAGCATGGAGATAGCGGGAGGGACGCGGGAGCAGTACTTC
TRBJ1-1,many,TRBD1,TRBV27,CASSLSRGGAQNTEAFF,TGTGCCAGCAGTTTATCCAGGGGGGGCGCCCAGAACACTGAAGCTTTCTTT
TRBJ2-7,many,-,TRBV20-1,CSASLGTAPSYEQYF,TGCAGTGCTAGCCTAGGGACGGCACCTTCCTACGAGCAGTACTTC
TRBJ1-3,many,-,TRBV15,CATRGGVKDFGNTIYF,TGTGCCACCAGAGGCGGGGTAAAGGATTTTGGAAACACCATATATTTT
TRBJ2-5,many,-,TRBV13,CASLGWRETQYF,TGTGCCAGCTTGGGATGGCGGGAGACCCAGTACTTC
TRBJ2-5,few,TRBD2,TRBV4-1,CASSHFGLAGALETQYF,TGCGCCAGCAGCCATTTCGGACTAGCGGGAGCGTTGGAGACCCAGTACTTC
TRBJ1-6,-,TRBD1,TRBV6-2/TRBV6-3,CASSYSTGGSPLHF,TGTGCCAGCAGTTACTCGACAGGGGGTTCACCCCTCCACTTT
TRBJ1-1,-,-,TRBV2,CASSVRYTEAFF,TGTGCCAGCAGCGTGAGATACACTGAAGCTTTCTTT